This T cell receptor (beta chain) was retrieved from a study of long-term antiretroviral therapy in people with HIV. V lost 2 bases to trimming and J lost 0 bases; unmatched junction nucleotides: 0. The CDR3 is made up of 15 amino acids. Germline CDR1 is SGHRS and CDR2 is YFSETQ. The assay used was immunoSEQ (version v3.0), run at survey level. Assay used: immunoSEQ multiplex PCR; TCRdb lists only in-frame clones, some missing. The table lists about 7,100 clones, around 80% of them singletons. The specimen was unsorted PBMCs, collected 1.1 years after starting antiretroviral therapy. The TCR sequence derives from a middle-aged man with HIV. The rearrangement links TRBV5-1 to TRBJ1-4, with 8 bases aligning to TRBD1. The CDR3 DNA follows: TGCGCCAGCAGCTTACAGGGGGCAACTAATGAAAAACTGTTTTTT. It yields the protein CASSLQGATNEKLFF.